This T cell receptor beta chain was retrieved from a study of T-cell reconstitution after alpha-beta-depleted transplantation in children. Trimming cost V 3 bases and J 10 bases, with 13 bases left between them. This CDR3 is 14 amino acids long. CDR1 and CDR2 from the germline V gene are MNHEY and SMNVEV (reference sequence). During its preparation, the TCRbeta library received unique molecular identifiers. TCRdb re-derived calls from the PCR reads in MiXCR, one entry per CDR3 protein. The sample holds about 500,000 distinct CDR3 sequences, 32% seen once. The chain uses TRBV27 and TRBJ1-6; perhaps TRBD1 as D (6 bases). The material sequenced was PBMCs from the stem cell graft donor, taken from the stem cell graft. The origin of this receptor is a human donor who donated a stem cell graft to a child with aplastic anemia. This CDR3 reads CASSLARGQSPLHF. CDR3 DNA sequence: TGTGCCAGCAGTTTGGCCAGGGGCCAATCACCCCTCCACTTT.